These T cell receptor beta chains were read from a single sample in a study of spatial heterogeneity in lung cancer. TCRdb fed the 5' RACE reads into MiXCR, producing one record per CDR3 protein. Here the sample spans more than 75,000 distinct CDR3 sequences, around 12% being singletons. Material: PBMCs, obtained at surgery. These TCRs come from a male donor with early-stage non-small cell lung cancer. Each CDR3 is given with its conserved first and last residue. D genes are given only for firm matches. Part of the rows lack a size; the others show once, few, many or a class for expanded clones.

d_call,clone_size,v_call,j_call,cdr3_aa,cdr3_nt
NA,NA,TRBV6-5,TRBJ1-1,CASSQQGATEAFF,TGTGCCAGCAGTCAGCAGGGAGCCACTGAAGCTTTCTTT
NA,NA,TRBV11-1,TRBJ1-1,CASSLDRAATEAFF,TGTGCCAGCAGCTTAGACAGGGCGGCCACTGAAGCTTTCTTT
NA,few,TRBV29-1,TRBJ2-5,CSVSNQETQYF,TGCAGCGTCTCTAACCAAGAGACCCAGTACTTC
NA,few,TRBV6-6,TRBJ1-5,CASNTGEGQPQHF,TGTGCCAGCAATACCGGGGAGGGTCAGCCCCAGCATTTT
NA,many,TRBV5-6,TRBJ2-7,CASSFEDEQYF,TGTGCCAGCAGTTTCGAGGACGAGCAGTACTTC
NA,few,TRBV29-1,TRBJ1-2,CSVNILDTYGYTF,TGCAGCGTTAATATTCTTGACACCTATGGCTACACCTTC
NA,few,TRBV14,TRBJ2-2,CASSYSTTGELFF,TGTGCCAGCAGCTACAGTACCACCGGGGAGCTGTTTTTT
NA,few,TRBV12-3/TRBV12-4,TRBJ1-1,CASSVIGRGNTEAFF,TGTGCCAGCAGTGTTATTGGGCGCGGGAACACTGAAGCTTTCTTT
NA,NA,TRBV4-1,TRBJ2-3,CASSPYLPSTDTQYF,TGCGCCAGCAGCCCCTACTTGCCTAGCACAGATACGCAGTATTTT
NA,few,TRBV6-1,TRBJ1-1,CASSEQNVNTEAFF,TGTGCCAGCAGTGAACAAAACGTGAACACTGAAGCTTTCTTT
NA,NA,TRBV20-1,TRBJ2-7,CSARRDTYEQYF,TGCAGTGCTAGGCGAGATACCTACGAGCAGTACTTC
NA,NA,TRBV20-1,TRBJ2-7,CSARDATFGEQYF,TGCAGTGCTAGAGATGCGACCTTCGGCGAGCAGTACTTC
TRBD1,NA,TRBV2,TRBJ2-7,CASKGQDFSYEQYF,TGTGCCAGCAAGGGACAGGACTTCTCCTACGAGCAGTACTTC
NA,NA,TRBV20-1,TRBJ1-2,CSARLRGAGDGYTF,TGCAGTGCTAGATTACGAGGGGCGGGCGATGGCTACACCTTC
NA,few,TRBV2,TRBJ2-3,CASSEGPGDTDTQYF,TGTGCCAGCAGTGAAGGCCCAGGGGATACAGATACGCAGTATTTT
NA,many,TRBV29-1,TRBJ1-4,CSVGVSTTNEKLFF,TGCAGCGTCGGGGTTTCTACAACTAATGAAAAACTGTTTTTT
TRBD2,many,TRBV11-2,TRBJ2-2,CASSFGGWNTGELFF,TGTGCCAGCAGCTTCGGGGGGTGGAACACCGGGGAGCTGTTTTTT
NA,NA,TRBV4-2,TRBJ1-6,CASSPGYNSPLHF,TGTGCCAGCAGCCCCGGCTATAATTCACCCCTCCACTTT
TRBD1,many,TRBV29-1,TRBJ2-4,CSVEDLDRAAKNIQYF,TGCAGCGTTGAAGACCTAGACAGGGCAGCCAAAAACATTCAGTACTTC
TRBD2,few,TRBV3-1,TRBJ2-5,CASSQDNPGGQETQYF,TGTGCCAGCAGCCAAGATAACCCGGGGGGGCAAGAGACCCAGTACTTC
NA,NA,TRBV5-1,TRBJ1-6,CASSVDRGFNSPLHF,TGCGCCAGCAGCGTCGATAGAGGGTTTAATTCACCCCTCCACTTT
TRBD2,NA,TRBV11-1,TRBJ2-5,CASSPRLARLEETQYF,TGTGCCAGCAGCCCGAGACTAGCGCGGTTAGAGGAGACCCAGTACTTC
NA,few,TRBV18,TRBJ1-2,CASSPLKEENYGYTF,TGTGCCAGCTCACCACTTAAGGAAGAGAACTATGGCTACACCTTC
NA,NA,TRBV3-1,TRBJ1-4,CASSQNEKLFF,TGTGCCAGCAGCCAGAATGAAAAACTGTTTTTT
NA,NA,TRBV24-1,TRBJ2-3,CATSDLDRTDTQYF,TGTGCCACCAGTGATTTGGACAGGACAGATACGCAGTATTTT
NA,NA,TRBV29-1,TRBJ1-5,CSVSGGTGNQPQHF,TGCAGCGTTTCTGGGGGGACCGGCAATCAGCCCCAGCATTTT
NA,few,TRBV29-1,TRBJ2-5,CSVESQETQYF,TGCAGCGTTGAGTCCCAAGAGACCCAGTACTTC
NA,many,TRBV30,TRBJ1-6,CASRRGAQSNSPLHF,TGTGCCTCCCGCCGGGGGGCGCAATCTAATTCACCCCTCCACTTT
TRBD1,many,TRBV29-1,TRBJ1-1,CSVSDRETEAFF,TGCAGCGTTTCGGACAGGGAGACTGAAGCTTTCTTT
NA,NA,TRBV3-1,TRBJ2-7,CASSQNNGPYEQYF,TGTGCCAGCAGCCAAAACAACGGTCCCTACGAGCAGTACTTC
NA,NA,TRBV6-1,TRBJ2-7,CASSEIGGTEQYF,TGTGCCAGCAGTGAAATTGGAGGGACCGAGCAGTACTTC
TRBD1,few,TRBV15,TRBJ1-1,CATSSDRGRQAFF,TGTGCCACCAGCAGTGACAGGGGGCGTCAAGCTTTCTTT
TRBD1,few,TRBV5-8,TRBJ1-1,CASSYRGRGTEAFF,TGTGCCAGCAGCTACAGGGGGCGCGGGACTGAAGCTTTCTTT
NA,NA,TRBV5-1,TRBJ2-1,CASSLAGDPSYNEQFF,TGCGCCAGCAGCTTGGCTGGGGACCCCTCCTACAATGAGCAGTTCTTC
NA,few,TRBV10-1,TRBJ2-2,CASSVEGTGELFF,TGCGCCAGCAGTGTGGAGGGAACCGGGGAGCTGTTTTTT
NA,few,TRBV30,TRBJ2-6,CAWSVEGGKVGPGANVLTF,TGTGCCTGGAGTGTAGAAGGGGGAAAGGTGGGCCCTGGGGCCAACGTCCTGACTTTC
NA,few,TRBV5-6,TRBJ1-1,CASSSGPGKYTEAFF,TGTGCCAGCAGCTCCGGGCCGGGGAAGTACACTGAAGCTTTCTTT
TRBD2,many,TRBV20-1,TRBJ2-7,CSAYPRASGPTGEQYF,TGCAGTGCCTACCCCAGGGCTAGCGGGCCCACGGGCGAGCAGTACTTC
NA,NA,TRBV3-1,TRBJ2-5,CASSQRRGRQETQYF,TGTGCCAGCAGCCAAAGGCGGGGGCGGCAAGAGACCCAGTACTTC
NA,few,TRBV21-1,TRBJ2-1,CASSNGTSGSCYNEQFF,TGTGCCAGCAGCAATGGGACTAGCGGGAGTTGTTACAATGAGCAGTTCTTC
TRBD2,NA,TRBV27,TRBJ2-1,CASRAAGGSNEQFF,TGTGCCAGCCGAGCCGCGGGAGGTAGTAATGAGCAGTTCTTC
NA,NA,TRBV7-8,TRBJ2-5,CASSSVRTDAFQETQYF,TGTGCCAGCAGCTCCGTTCGGACAGACGCTTTCCAAGAGACCCAGTACTTC
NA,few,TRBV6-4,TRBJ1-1,CASSPGVDTEAFF,TGTGCCAGCAGCCCAGGGGTTGACACTGAAGCTTTCTTT